This T cell receptor (beta chain) stems from a study of cytomegalovirus exposure and HLA in healthy donors. Sequencing used immunoSEQ multiplex PCR; TCRdb keeps in-frame clones, though not all of them. This sample has tens of thousands of clones; around 90% occur once, and the top ten carry roughly 3.8%. This clone was counted once. V shed 2 bases and J shed 4 bases, with 17 bases lying between them. Germline-derived CDR1 and CDR2 are MNHEY and SMNVEV (reference sequence). The CDR3 has 17 residues. The chain uses TRBV27 and TRBJ2-2; D is unresolved. Sequencing input: PBMCs. The receptor was isolated from a woman between 18 and 29 years old in good health and CMV-seropositive. The CDR3 DNA is TGTGCCAGCAGTTTAACACCACCGAGACTCGGCACCGGGGAGCTGTTTTTT. As protein: CASSLTPPRLGTGELFF.